This TCR beta chain was recovered during a study of cytomegalovirus exposure and HLA in healthy donors. In the PCR, 60 Vbeta and 13 Jbeta primers were used. The assay was immunoSEQ multiplex PCR, and TCRdb's table has in-frame clones only and misses some. The data contain about 190,000 clones, over 60% of them singletons. Note on this clone: Its antigen is not identified.

Trimming shortened V by 2 bases and J by 6 bases, and 21 bases separated the two germline ends. Germline values: CDR1 SGHNT, CDR2 YENEEA. This CDR3 has 17 amino acids. Overall study findings and caveats: Versus the approximately 700-donor mean, an Asian-associated ancestry cluster reportedly showed fewer N-insertions in a later analysis. A later analysis reported that several of the most significant clusters appeared to be linked to common viral pathogens, among them Epstein-Barr virus. Prior analysis indicated that the majority of TCR beta V segments exhibited productivity approximately 87% or approximately 30% of the time.

Sequencing was done on a sample of PBMCs. J is TRBJ2-3 and V is TRBV11-3, with TRBD2 as a possible D gene (6 bases). The receptor comes from a woman aged 35 to 49 in good health and CMV-seronegative. CDR3 residues: CASSLKRAALFSDTQYF. DNA of the CDR3: TGTGCCAGCAGCTTAAAGCGGGCCGCACTTTTTTCCGATACGCAGTATTTT.